Detailed here is one TCR beta chain. This sample stems from a study of T cells in Graves' hyperthyroidism and ophthalmopathy. Authors of the study amplified TCR beta CDR3 regions from RNA transcripts. An initial round of RT-PCR targeting the TCR CDR3 relied on the HTBI primer set. TCRdb re-analysed the multiplex PCR reads in MiXCR, keeping a single row per CDR3 protein. Of 300,000 to 350,000 distinct CDR3 sequences detected, roughly 15% appear once; the ten largest clones hold 33%. Graves' hyperthyroidism was deemed stable absent ophthalmopathy progression within 18 months. Sequencing was performed on blood. The clonotype comes from a man aged 25 to 40 with Graves' hyperthyroidism.

This CDR3 reads CASSPLQGIGQPQHF. In nucleotides, the CDR3 is TGTGCCAGCAGCCCTCTACAGGGTATAGGGCAGCCCCAGCATTTT. The chain combines TRBV3-1 with TRBJ1-5; D may be TRBD1 (6 bases). CDR3 length equals 15 residues. V gave up 4 bases and J gave up 7 bases, with 17 bases separating them. Germline CDR1 is LGHDT and CDR2 is YNNKEL (reference sequence).